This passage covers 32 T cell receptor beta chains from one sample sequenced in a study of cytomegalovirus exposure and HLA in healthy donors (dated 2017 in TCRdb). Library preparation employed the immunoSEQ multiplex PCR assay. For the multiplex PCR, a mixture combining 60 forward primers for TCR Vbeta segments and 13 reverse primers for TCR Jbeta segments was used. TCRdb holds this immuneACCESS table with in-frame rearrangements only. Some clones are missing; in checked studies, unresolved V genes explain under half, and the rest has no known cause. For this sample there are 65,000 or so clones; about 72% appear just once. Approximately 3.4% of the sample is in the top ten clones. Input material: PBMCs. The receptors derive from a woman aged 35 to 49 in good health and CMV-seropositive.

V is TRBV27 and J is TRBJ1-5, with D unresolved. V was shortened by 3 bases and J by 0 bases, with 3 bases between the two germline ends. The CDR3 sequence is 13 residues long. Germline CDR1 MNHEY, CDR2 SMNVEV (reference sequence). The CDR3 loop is CASSFYSNQPQHF. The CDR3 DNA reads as TGTGCCAGCAGTTTTTATAGCAATCAGCCCCAGCATTTT.

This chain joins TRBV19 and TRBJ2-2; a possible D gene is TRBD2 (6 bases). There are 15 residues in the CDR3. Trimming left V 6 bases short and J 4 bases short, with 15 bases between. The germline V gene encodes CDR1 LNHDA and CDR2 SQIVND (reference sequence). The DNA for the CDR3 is TGTGCCAGTAGCCTATCCGGGAGAATCACCGGGGAGCTGTTTTTT. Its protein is CASSLSGRITGELFF.

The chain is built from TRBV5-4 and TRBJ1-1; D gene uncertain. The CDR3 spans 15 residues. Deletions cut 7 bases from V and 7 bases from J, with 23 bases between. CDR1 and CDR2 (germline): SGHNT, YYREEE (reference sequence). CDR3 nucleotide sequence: TGTGCCAGCCAAATTGAGGTATTGGCGCAGAATGAAGCTTTCTTT. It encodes CASQIEVLAQNEAFF.

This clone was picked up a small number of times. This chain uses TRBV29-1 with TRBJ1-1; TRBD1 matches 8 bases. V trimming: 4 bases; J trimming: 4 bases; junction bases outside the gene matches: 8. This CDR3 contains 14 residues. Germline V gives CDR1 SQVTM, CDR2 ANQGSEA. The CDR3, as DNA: TGCAGCGTTGTCCGGACAGGGAAGTCCACTGAAGCTTTCTTT. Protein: CSVVRTGKSTEAFF. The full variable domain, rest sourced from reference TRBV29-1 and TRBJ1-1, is SAVISQKPSRDICQRGTSLTIQCQVDSQVTMMFWYRQQPGQSLTLIATANQGSEATYESGFVIDKFPISRPNLTFSTLTVSNMSPEDSSIYLCSVVRTGKSTEAFFGQGTRLTVV.

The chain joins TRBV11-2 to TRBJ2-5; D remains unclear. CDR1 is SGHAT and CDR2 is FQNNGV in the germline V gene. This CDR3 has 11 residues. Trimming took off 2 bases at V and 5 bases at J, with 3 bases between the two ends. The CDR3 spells CASSLQETQYF. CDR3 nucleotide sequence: TGTGCCAGCAGCTTACAGGAGACCCAGTACTTC.

CDR3 sequence (DNA): TGTGCCAGCAGCTTAGTCAGGGTAGCATACGAGCAGTACTTC. Encoded protein: CASSLVRVAYEQYF. This chain links TRBV11-2 with TRBJ2-7, with D maybe TRBD1 (5 bases). CDR3 length: 14 residues. The germline gives CDR1 SGHAT, CDR2 FQNNGV. V was clipped by 1 base and J by 4 bases, with 11 bases between them.

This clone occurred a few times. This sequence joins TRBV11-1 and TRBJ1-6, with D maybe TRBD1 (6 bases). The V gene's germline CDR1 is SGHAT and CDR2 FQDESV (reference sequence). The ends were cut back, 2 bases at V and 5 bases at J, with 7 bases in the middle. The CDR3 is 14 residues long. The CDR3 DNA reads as TGTGCCAGCAGCTTATGGGGGCATAATTCACCCCTCCACTTT. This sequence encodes CASSLWGHNSPLHF.

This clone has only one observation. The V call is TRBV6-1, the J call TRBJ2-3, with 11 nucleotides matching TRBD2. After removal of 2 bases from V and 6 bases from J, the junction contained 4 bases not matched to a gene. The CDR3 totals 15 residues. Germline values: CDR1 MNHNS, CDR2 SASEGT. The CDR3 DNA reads TGTGCCAGCAGTGAAAGACTAGCGGGGCGGGATACGCAGTATTTT. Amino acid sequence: CASSERLAGRDTQYF.

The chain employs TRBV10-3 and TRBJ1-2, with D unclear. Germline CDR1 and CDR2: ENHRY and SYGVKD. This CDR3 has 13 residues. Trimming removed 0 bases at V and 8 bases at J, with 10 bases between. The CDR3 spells CAISESTSGGYTF. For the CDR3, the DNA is TGTGCCATCAGTGAGTCAACTTCGGGGGGCTACACCTTC.

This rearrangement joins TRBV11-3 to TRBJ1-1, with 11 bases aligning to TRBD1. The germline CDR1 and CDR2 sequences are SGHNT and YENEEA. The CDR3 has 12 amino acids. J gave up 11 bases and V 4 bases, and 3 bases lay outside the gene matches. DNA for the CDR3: TGTGCCAGCAGCTCAGGACAGGGGGCGGCTTTCTTT. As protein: CASSSGQGAAFF.

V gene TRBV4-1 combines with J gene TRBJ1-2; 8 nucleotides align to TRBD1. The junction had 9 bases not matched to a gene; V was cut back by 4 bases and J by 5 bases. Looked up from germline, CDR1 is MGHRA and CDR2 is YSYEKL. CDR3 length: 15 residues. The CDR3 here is CASSPNNQGAYGYTF. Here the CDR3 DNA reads TGCGCCAGCAGCCCAAATAACCAGGGGGCATATGGCTACACCTTC.

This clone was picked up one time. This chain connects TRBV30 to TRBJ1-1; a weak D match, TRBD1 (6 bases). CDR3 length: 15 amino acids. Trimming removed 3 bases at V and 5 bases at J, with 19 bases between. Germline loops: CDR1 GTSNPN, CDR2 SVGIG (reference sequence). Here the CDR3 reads CAWRDMGVQGTEAFF. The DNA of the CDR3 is TGTGCCTGGAGGGATATGGGGGTGCAGGGGACTGAAGCTTTCTTT. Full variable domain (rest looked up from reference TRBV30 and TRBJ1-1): SQTIHQWPATLVQPVGSPLSLECTVEGTSNPNLYWYRQAAGRGLQLLFYSVGIGQISSEVPQNLSASRPQDRQFILSSKKLLLSDSGFYLCAWRDMGVQGTEAFFGQGTRLTVV.

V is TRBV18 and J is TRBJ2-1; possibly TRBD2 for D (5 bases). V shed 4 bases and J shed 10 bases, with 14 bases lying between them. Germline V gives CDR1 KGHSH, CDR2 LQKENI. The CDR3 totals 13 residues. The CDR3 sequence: CASSQPLGREQFF. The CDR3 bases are TGTGCCAGCTCACAACCACTAGGGAGAGAGCAGTTCTTC.

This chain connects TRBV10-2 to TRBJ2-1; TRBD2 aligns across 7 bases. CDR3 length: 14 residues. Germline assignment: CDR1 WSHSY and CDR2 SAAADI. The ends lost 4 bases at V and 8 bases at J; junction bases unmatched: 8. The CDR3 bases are TGCGCCAGCAGTGTTGGACTAGTTGGCTATGAGCAGTTCTTC. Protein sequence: CASSVGLVGYEQFF.

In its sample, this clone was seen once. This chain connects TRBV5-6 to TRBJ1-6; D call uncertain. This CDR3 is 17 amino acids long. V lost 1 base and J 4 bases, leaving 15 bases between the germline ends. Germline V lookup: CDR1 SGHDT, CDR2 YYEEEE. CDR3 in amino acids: CASSLSEGAFYNSPLHF. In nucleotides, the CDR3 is TGTGCCAGCAGCTTGTCCGAGGGAGCCTTTTATAATTCACCCCTCCACTTT.

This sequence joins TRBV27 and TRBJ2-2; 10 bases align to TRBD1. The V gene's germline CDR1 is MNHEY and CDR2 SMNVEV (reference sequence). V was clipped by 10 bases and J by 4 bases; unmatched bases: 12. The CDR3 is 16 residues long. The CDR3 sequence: CATGKHRTGGTGELFF. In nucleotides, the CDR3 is TGTGCCACCGGAAAACACCGGACAGGGGGCACCGGGGAGCTGTTTTTT.

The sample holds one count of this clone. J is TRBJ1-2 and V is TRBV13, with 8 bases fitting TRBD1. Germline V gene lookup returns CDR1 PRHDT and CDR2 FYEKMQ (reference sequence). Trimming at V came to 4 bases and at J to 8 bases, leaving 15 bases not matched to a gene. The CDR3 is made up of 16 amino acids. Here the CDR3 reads CASSSTGGIASGGYTF. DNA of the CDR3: TGTGCCAGCAGCTCCACAGGGGGAATCGCGTCGGGAGGCTACACCTTC.

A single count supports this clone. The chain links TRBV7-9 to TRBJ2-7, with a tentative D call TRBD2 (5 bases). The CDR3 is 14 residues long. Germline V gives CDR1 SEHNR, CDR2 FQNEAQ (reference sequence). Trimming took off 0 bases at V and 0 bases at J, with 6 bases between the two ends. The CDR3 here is CASSLAGSSYEQYF. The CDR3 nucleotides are TGTGCCAGCAGCTTAGCGGGGAGCTCCTACGAGCAGTACTTC.

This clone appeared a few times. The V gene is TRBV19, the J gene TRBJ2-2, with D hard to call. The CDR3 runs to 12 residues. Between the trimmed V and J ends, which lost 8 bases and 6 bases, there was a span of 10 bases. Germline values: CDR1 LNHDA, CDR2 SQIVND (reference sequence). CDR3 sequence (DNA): TGTGCCAGTCTGGGCAACCCCGGGGAGCTGTTTTTT. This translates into CASLGNPGELFF.

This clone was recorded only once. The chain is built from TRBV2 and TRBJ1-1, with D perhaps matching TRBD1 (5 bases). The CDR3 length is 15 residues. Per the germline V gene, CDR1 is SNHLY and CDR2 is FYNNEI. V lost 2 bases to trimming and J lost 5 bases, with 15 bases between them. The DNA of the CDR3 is TGTGCCAGCAGTGAAATCCAGGGCCAAGGTACTGAAGCTTTCTTT. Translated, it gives CASSEIQGQGTEAFF. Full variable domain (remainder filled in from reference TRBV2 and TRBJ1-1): EPEVTQTPSHQVTQMGQEVILRCVPISNHLYFYWYRQILGQKVEFLVSFYNNEISEKSEIFDDQFSVERPDGSNFTLKIRSTKLEDSAMYFCASSEIQGQGTEAFFGQGTRLTVV.

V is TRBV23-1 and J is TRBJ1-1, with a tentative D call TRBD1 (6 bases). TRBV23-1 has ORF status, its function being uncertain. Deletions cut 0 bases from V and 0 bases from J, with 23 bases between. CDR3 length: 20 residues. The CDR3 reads CASSQSESPARGGMNTEAFF. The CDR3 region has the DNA TGCGCCAGCAGTCAATCAGAGTCGCCCGCGCGAGGGGGAATGAACACTGAAGCTTTCTTT.

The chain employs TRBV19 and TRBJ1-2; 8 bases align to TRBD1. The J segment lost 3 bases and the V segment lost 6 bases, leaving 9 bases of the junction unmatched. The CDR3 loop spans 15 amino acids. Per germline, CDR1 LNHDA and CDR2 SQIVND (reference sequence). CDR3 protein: CASRDRQGLDYGYTF. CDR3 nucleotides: TGTGCCAGTAGGGATCGACAGGGGCTCGACTATGGCTACACCTTC.

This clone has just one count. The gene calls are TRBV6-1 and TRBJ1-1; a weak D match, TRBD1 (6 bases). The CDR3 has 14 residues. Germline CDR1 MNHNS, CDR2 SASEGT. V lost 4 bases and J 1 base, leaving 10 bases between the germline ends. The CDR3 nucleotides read TGTGCCAGCAGTGGGACAGAGTCGAACACTGAAGCTTTCTTT. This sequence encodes CASSGTESNTEAFF.

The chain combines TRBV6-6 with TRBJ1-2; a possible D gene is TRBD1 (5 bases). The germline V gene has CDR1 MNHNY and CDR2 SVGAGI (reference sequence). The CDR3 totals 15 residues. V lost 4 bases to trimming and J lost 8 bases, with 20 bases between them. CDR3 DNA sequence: TGTGCCAGCAGTTCCCAAGTCCCAGGGTTCGGGGGCTACACCTTC. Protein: CASSSQVPGFGGYTF.

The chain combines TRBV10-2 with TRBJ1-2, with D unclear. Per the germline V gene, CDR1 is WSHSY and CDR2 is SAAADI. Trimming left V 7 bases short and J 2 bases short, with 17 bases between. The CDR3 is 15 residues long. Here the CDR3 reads CASTSGQALNYGYTF. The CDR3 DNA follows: TGCGCCAGCACTAGCGGGCAGGCGTTAAACTATGGCTACACCTTC.

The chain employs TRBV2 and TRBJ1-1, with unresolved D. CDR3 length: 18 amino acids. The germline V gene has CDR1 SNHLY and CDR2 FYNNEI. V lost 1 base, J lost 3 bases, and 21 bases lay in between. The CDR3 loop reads CASSEVPLSFSSDTEAFF. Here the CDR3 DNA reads TGTGCCAGCAGTGAAGTTCCGCTGTCTTTTAGCTCAGACACTGAAGCTTTCTTT.

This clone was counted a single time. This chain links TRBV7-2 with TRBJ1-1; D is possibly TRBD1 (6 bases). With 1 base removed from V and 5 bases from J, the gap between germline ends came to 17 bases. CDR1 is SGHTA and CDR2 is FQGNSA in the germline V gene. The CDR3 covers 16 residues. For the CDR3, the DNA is TGTGCCAGCAGCTTAGGAAATTCAGGGGCAGTGACTGAAGCTTTCTTT. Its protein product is CASSLGNSGAVTEAFF.

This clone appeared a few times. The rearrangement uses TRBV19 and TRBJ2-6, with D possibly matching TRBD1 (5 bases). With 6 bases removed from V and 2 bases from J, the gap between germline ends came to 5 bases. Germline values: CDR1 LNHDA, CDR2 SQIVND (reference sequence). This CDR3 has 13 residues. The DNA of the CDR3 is TGTGCCAGTAGGGACACTGGGGCCAACGTCCTGACTTTC. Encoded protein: CASRDTGANVLTF.

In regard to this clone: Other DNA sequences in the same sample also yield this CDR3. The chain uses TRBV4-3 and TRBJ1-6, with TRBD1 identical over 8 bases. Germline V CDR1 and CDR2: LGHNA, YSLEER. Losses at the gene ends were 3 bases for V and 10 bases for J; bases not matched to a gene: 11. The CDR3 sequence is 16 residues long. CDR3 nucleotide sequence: TGCGCCAGCAGCCACTCGGAGGACAGGGAAGGATCACCCCTCCACTTT. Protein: CASSHSEDREGSPLHF.

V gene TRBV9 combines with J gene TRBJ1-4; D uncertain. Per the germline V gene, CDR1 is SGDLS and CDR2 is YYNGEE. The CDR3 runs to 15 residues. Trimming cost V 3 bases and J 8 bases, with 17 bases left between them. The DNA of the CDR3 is TGTGCCAGCAGCGATGGGCCCAAATCCGACGAAAAACTGTTTTTT. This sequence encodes CASSDGPKSDEKLFF.

CDR3 sequence: CSAWGQNEQYF. For the CDR3, the DNA is TGCAGTGCTTGGGGGCAGAACGAGCAGTACTTC. The V gene is TRBV20-1, the J gene TRBJ2-7; TRBD1 might be the D (6 bases). Trimming pared 5 bases from V and 5 bases from J, leaving 10 bases between. CDR1 is DFQATT, CDR2 SNEGSKA, per germline (reference sequence). The CDR3 sequence is 11 residues long.

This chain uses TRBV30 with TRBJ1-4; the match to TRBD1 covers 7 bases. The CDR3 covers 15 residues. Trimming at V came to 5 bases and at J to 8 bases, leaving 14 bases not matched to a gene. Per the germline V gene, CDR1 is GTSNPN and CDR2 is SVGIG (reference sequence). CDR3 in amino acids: CAWGLKGGLEEKLFF. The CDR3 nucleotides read TGTGCCTGGGGTTTAAAAGGGGGCCTAGAGGAAAAACTGTTTTTT. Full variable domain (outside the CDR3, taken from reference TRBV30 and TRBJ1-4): SQTIHQWPATLVQPVGSPLSLECTVEGTSNPNLYWYRQAAGRGLQLLFYSVGIGQISSEVPQNLSASRPQDRQFILSSKKLLLSDSGFYLCAWGLKGGLEEKLFFGSGTQLSVL.